What follows describes a single TCR beta chain. Its antigen is currently unknown. This sample stems from a study of vaccination effects on CD4 cells after COVID-19. Antigen-specific CD4+ T cells expanded by the ViraFEST assay with viral peptide pools were then sequenced. A 10-day culture period preceded the isolation of CD4+ T cells. Negative nucleocapsid antibody tests before and after vaccination confirmed no previous SARS-CoV-2 infection. Germline V lookup: CDR1 LGHDT, CDR2 YNNKEL (reference sequence). The CDR3 contains 11 residues. V dropped 1 base and J dropped 12 bases, with 9 bases sitting between them. Libraries were prepared by immunoSEQ multiplex PCR; TCRdb keeps only in-frame clonotypes and omits some of them. Here the sample spans some 52,000 clones, roughly three quarters being singletons.

The rearrangement joins TRBV3-1 (or the pseudogene TRBV3-2) to TRBJ1-1, with D unresolved. This TCR came from a human donor who received a COVID-19 vaccine. The material sequenced was CD4+ T cells from PBMCs cultured with HCoV-OC43 spike peptides, taken before COVID-19 vaccination. Subset noted: HCoV-OC43 spike overlapping peptide pool stimulation. As DNA, the CDR3 is TGTGCCAGCAGCCAAGCTTCGTCCTCTTTCTTT. Translated: CASSQASSSFF.